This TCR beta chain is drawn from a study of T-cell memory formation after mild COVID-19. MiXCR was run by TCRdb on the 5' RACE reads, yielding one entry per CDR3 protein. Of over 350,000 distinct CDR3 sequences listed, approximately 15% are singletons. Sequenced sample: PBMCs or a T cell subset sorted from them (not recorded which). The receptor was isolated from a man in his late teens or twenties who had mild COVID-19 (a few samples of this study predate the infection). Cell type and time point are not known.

CDR3 residues: CASRLAGGPNNEQFF. The DNA for the CDR3 is TGTGCCAGCCGACTAGCGGGGGGACCTAACAATGAGCAGTTCTTC. The chain carries TRBV27 and TRBJ2-1; TRBD2 matches 13 bases. CDR1 and CDR2 (germline): MNHEY, SMNVEV (reference sequence). The CDR3 has 15 amino acids. V shed 8 bases and J 5 bases; nucleotides not matched to a gene: 6.